The clone carrying this T cell receptor (beta chain) was recorded a few times. Its specificity is not known. This sample is drawn from a study of response to subunit inactivated influenza vaccine. This CDR3 spans 16 amino acids. The V end lost 0 bases, the J end lost 2 bases, and 14 bases lay between the germline ends. Germline values: CDR1 SGHAT, CDR2 FQNNGV. TCRdb used MiXCR to reprocess the RT-PCR reads, holding one entry per CDR3 protein. The sample yields around 750,000 distinct CDR3 sequences, 20% to 25% seen once. Notes on the study in general: The study's authors posited that every seasonal influenza vaccination enlists few new T cells.

Sequenced material: PBMCs from blood, taken around 5 days after vaccination. The receptor's source is a middle-aged man who received an inactivated influenza vaccine. The chain is built from TRBV11-2 and TRBJ2-7, with D possibly matching TRBD2 (6 bases). The CDR3 DNA follows: TGTGCCAGCAGCTTAGATCACGTCCGCGGGGCCTACGAGCAGTACTTC. Its translation is CASSLDHVRGAYEQYF.